This T cell receptor (beta chain) was identified during a study of shared clonotypes between healthy human individuals. General observations from the study: Few donors limited the genetic and exposure-history diversity represented.

Donors comprised only Caucasian adults living in Nashville, Tennessee. V dropped 0 bases and J dropped 0 bases, with 9 bases sitting between them. CDR3 length: 15 amino acids. The germline V gene has CDR1 SGHRS and CDR2 YFSETQ. The sample holds a few counts of this clone. Its antigen is undetermined. Each subset's genomic DNA was shared equally among a number of immunoSEQ plates. TCRdb's copy holds only in-frame clones and misses some; the assay was immunoSEQ multiplex PCR. The sample yields about 520,000 clones, approximately 82% seen once. The source is a woman in her 40s in good health. Some clones in this sample may be carry-over from other donors' samples. The V and J genes are TRBV5-1 and TRBJ1-2; D is undetermined. Sequencing input: PBMCs. The CDR3 DNA is TGCGCCAGCAGCTTGGGGGTGGCATCTAACTATGGCTACACCTTC. It yields the protein CASSLGVASNYGYTF.